This T cell receptor beta chain was captured by sequencing in a study of identical twins. Overall study findings and caveats: Those out-of-frame alpha sequences shared by twins showed an excess of low generation probability.

Unmatched junction bases numbered 16, after V lost 3 bases and J lost 0 bases. The CDR3 consists of 20 residues. The germline V gene has CDR1 LGHNA and CDR2 YNFKEQ. TCRdb reanalysed the 5' RACE reads using MiXCR and keeps one entry per CDR3 protein. The data show some 250,000 distinct CDR3 sequences, roughly 13% seen once. This clonotype has just a few counts. Its antigen is still unknown. These data are also associated with another study on yellow fever vaccine responses in identical twins.

This sequence joins TRBV4-2 and TRBJ2-3; 9 positions agree with TRBD2. The receptor's source is a young woman in good health. Material for sequencing was memory (CD45RO+) T cells sorted from blood. CDR3 protein: CASSHLGMGAGGLSTDTQYF. The CDR3 DNA is TGTGCCAGCAGCCATCTCGGGATGGGAGCGGGGGGTCTTAGCACAGATACGCAGTATTTT.